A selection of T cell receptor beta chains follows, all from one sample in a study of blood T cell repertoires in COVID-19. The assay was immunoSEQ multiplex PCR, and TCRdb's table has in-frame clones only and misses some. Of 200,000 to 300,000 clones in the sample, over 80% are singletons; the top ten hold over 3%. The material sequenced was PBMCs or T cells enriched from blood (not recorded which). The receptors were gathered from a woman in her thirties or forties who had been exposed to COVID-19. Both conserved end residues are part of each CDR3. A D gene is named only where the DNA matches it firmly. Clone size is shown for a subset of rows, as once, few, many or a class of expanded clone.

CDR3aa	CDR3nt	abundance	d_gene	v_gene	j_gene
CASSLSEGSYEQYF	TGTGCCAGCAGTTTATCAGAGGGATCCTACGAGCAGTACTTC	.	.	TRBV28	TRBJ2-7
CASRAPGTSFYTQYF	TGTGCCAGCAGAGCACCTGGGACTAGTTTTTATACGCAGTATTTT	.	TRBD2	TRBV6-5	TRBJ2-3
CASSPRTGGVNTEAFF	TGTGCCAGCAGCCCTAGGACAGGAGGGGTGAACACTGAAGCTTTCTTT	.	TRBD1	TRBV9	TRBJ1-1
CASSSDSNEAFF	TGTGCCAGCAGCTCGGACAGCAACGAAGCTTTCTTT	.	.	TRBV9	TRBJ1-1
CASSLRSTGNEQYF	TGTGCCAGCAGTCTCCGGAGTACGGGGAACGAGCAGTACTTC	.	.	TRBV28	TRBJ2-7
CATSSGVDSHF	TGTGCCACCAGTTCGGGGGTTGATTCACATTTT	.	.	TRBV24-1	TRBJ1-5
CASSQDTDQPQHF	TGCGCCAGCAGCCAAGATACGGATCAGCCCCAGCATTTT	.	.	TRBV4-3	TRBJ1-5
CASSARGALATPTDTQYF	TGCGCCAGCAGCGCGAGAGGGGCACTAGCCACCCCCACAGATACGCAGTATTTT	.	.	TRBV5-1	TRBJ2-3
CASSLVAGVNEQFF	TGTGCCAGCAGCTTAGTAGCGGGAGTCAATGAGCAGTTCTTC	.	TRBD2	TRBV5-1	TRBJ2-1
CASSPRHGGNTIYF	TGCGCCAGCAGCCCGAGACACGGTGGGAACACCATATATTTT	.	.	TRBV5-1	TRBJ1-3
CASSQVQGTEAFF	TGTGCCAGCAGCCAAGTCCAGGGTACTGAAGCTTTCTTT	.	.	TRBV14	TRBJ1-1
CASTDSPNYGYTF	TGTGCCAGCACTGATTCTCCTAACTATGGCTACACCTTC	once	.	TRBV2	TRBJ1-2
CASSLVAGTGGSPLHF	TGTGCCAGCAGCTTAGTGGCCGGGACAGGGGGTTCACCCCTCCACTTT	.	TRBD1	TRBV7-9	TRBJ1-6
CASSLEGTGSYEQYF	TGCGCCAGCAGCTTGGAAGGGACAGGCAGCTACGAGCAGTACTTC	.	TRBD1	TRBV5-1	TRBJ2-7
CASSSRLSSGIIRNEQFF	TGTGCCAGCAGCTCACGACTTTCCAGCGGGATAATAAGGAATGAGCAGTTCTTC	.	TRBD2	TRBV14	TRBJ2-1
CASSARPGISGNTIYF	TGTGCCAGCAGTGCTAGGCCGGGAATCTCTGGAAACACCATATATTTT	.	.	TRBV2	TRBJ1-3
CASSSGYKAFF	TGTGCCAGCTCCTCCGGGTACAAGGCTTTCTTT	.	.	TRBV3-1/TRBV3-2	TRBJ1-1
CASRADRTNYGYTF	TGTGCCAGCAGGGCGGACAGAACTAACTATGGCTACACCTTC	.	.	TRBV2	TRBJ1-2
CASSYSAPSGGVGQPQHF	TGTGCCAGCAGTTACTCGGCCCCCTCGGGAGGGGTCGGTCAGCCCCAGCATTTT	few	.	TRBV6-2/TRBV6-3	TRBJ1-5
CASSFLAVRRDTQYF	TGCGCCAGCAGCTTCCTAGCGGTTAGAAGGGATACGCAGTATTTT	.	TRBD2	TRBV4-1	TRBJ2-3
CASSTRGLSYGYTF	TGTGCCAGTAGTACCAGGGGGCTGAGCTATGGCTACACCTTC	few	TRBD1	TRBV19	TRBJ1-2
CASSYVGLTDTQYF	TGTGCCAGCAGTTACGTGGGACTCACAGATACGCAGTATTTT	few	.	TRBV6-2/TRBV6-3	TRBJ2-3
CASSSQMETNTEAFF	TGCGCCAGCAGCTCACAAATGGAGACGAATACGGAAGCTTTCTTT	.	.	TRBV4-1	TRBJ1-1
CASSLQGAAEAFF	TGTGCCAGTAGTTTACAGGGGGCGGCTGAAGCTTTCTTT	.	TRBD1	TRBV19	TRBJ1-1
CASSQDLGGKYGTDTQYF	TGTGCCAGCAGCCAAGACTTGGGGGGGAAGTATGGCACAGATACGCAGTATTTT	.	TRBD2	TRBV14	TRBJ2-3
CASSFGSNYGYTF	TGTGCCAGCAGCTTCGGGTCTAACTATGGCTACACCTTC	once	.	TRBV5-6	TRBJ1-2
CASRPGMGTGELFF	TGTGCCAGTAGGCCAGGGATGGGCACCGGGGAGCTGTTTTTT	.	.	TRBV19	TRBJ2-2
CASSPLQGTEQFF	TGTGCCAGCAGCCCTCTACAGGGTACTGAGCAGTTCTTC	.	.	TRBV11-3	TRBJ2-1
CASSQSQNSPLHF	TGTGCCAGCAGCCAGTCCCAGAATTCACCCCTCCACTTT	.	.	TRBV4-2	TRBJ1-6
CASSIKWASNQPQHF	TGTGCCAGTAGTATAAAGTGGGCGAGCAATCAGCCCCAGCATTTT	.	.	TRBV19	TRBJ1-5
CASSVGGTGNQPQHF	TGTGCCAGCAGCGTAGGGGGGACAGGGAATCAGCCCCAGCATTTT	.	TRBD1	TRBV9	TRBJ1-5
CASSHSLGQQYQPQHF	TGCGCCAGCAGCCACAGCTTAGGACAGCAATATCAGCCCCAGCATTTT	few	.	TRBV4-3	TRBJ1-5
CASSKTTGTDYYLNTGELFF	TGTGCCAGCAGCAAAACCACCGGGACAGATTACTATCTGAACACCGGGGAGCTGTTTTTT	once	TRBD1	TRBV5-5	TRBJ2-2
CASSWRGTASYGYTF	TGTGCCAGCAGCTGGCGCGGGACAGCTTCCTATGGCTACACCTTC	once	TRBD1	TRBV7-2	TRBJ1-2
CASSIGGGEAKNIQYF	TGTGCCAGTAGTATAGGTGGAGGAGAAGCCAAAAACATTCAGTACTTC	.	.	TRBV19	TRBJ2-4
CASQGQYNSPLHF	TGTGCCAGCCAGGGACAGTATAATTCACCCCTCCACTTT	.	TRBD1	TRBV19	TRBJ1-6
CASSPGQGENTEAFF	TGTGCCAGCAGTCCCGGACAGGGGGAGAACACTGAAGCTTTCTTT	.	TRBD1	TRBV28	TRBJ1-1
CASSFHSDRSYGYTF	TGTGCCAGCAGCTTCCATTCCGACAGGTCCTATGGCTACACCTTC	.	.	TRBV7-9	TRBJ1-2
CASTYRRLANGGEQFF	TGTGCCTCTACATACCGGAGACTAGCCAACGGGGGTGAGCAGTTCTTC	once	TRBD2	TRBV30	TRBJ2-1
CASSPSTGTNTIYF	TGTGCCAGCAGTCCAAGTACAGGGACAAACACCATATATTTT	.	.	TRBV7-2	TRBJ1-3
CASSPAQGAGELFF	TGTGCCAGCAGCCCTGCACAGGGGGCCGGGGAGCTGTTTTTT	.	TRBD1	TRBV5-1	TRBJ2-2
CASSQDRYRENTGELFF	TGCGCCAGCAGCCAAGATCGTTACAGGGAGAACACCGGGGAGCTGTTTTTT	once	.	TRBV4-3	TRBJ2-2
CAISPKTGGSTEAFF	TGTGCCATCAGTCCGAAGACAGGGGGCTCGACTGAAGCTTTCTTT	.	TRBD1	TRBV10-3	TRBJ1-1
CASSLGRATGEKLFF	TGTGCCAGCAGCTTAGGTCGCGCTACAGGGGAAAAACTGTTTTTT	.	.	TRBV7-9	TRBJ1-4
CASSPRGSSSQPQHF	TGTGCCAGCTCACCAAGGGGTTCCAGCAGCCAGCCCCAGCATTTT	.	.	TRBV18	TRBJ1-5
CASSLGGNPATNEKLFF	TGTGCCAGCAGCTTAGGAGGGAACCCGGCAACTAATGAAAAACTGTTTTTT	.	.	TRBV11-3	TRBJ1-4
CASSASPGQGTEAFF	TGCGCCAGCAGCGCAAGTCCGGGACAGGGCACTGAAGCTTTCTTT	.	TRBD1	TRBV5-1	TRBJ1-1
CATSRVGGSEFLHF	TGTGCCACCAGCAGAGTAGGAGGGTCAGAATTCCTCCACTTT	.	.	TRBV15	TRBJ1-6
CASSDSRAGIPDTQYF	TGTGCCAGCAGTGACTCGAGAGCGGGCATACCAGATACGCAGTATTTT	.	.	TRBV6-4	TRBJ2-3
CASSFGLGGGISYEQYF	TGTGCCAGCAGCTTCGGGTTGGGCGGGGGGATCTCCTACGAGCAGTACTTC	.	TRBD2	TRBV11-2	TRBJ2-7
CASSQVLMRVFNYGYTF	TGTGCCAGCAGCCAAGTTTTAATGCGGGTCTTTAACTATGGCTACACCTTC	.	.	TRBV3-1/TRBV3-2	TRBJ1-2
CASSTVGGDEKLFF	TGTGCCAGCAGCACCGTTGGGGGGGATGAAAAACTGTTTTTT	.	.	TRBV5-1	TRBJ1-4